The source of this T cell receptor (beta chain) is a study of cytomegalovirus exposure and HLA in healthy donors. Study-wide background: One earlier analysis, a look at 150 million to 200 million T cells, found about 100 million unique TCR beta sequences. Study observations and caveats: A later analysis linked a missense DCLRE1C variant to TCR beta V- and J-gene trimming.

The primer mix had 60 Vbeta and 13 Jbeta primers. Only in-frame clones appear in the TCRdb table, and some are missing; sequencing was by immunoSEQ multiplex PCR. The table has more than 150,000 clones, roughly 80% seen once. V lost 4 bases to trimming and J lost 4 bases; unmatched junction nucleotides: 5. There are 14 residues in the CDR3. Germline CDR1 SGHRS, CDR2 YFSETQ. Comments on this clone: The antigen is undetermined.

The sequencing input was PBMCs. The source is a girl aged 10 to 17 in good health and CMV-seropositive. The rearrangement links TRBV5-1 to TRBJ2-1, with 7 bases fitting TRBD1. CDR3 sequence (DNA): TGCGCCAGCAGCCGACAGGGAGTTTACAATGAGCAGTTCTTC. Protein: CASSRQGVYNEQFF.